A selection of T cell receptor beta chains follows, all from one sample in a study of T cells after yellow fever vaccination. TCRdb passed the 5' RACE reads through MiXCR, listing each CDR3 protein once. The data hold more than 95,000 distinct CDR3 sequences, with about 7.2% observed a single time. Sequenced here: CD4+ T cells sorted from PBMCs, sampled around 45 days after the first yellow fever vaccination. These receptors originate from a man aged 18 to 35 who received the YFV17D yellow fever vaccine. CDR3s include the opening cysteine and the closing phenylalanine or tryptophan. D genes are given only for firm matches. Clone sizes are given selectively: once, few, many, or a class where the clone is expanded.

V gene	clone size	D gene	J gene	CDR3 DNA	CDR3 protein
TRBV6-1	many	-	TRBJ1-3	TGTGCCAGCAGGACCGAAGGGGGACTCTCTGGAAACACCATATATTTT	CASRTEGGLSGNTIYF
TRBV20-1	many	-	TRBJ1-2	TGCAGTGATCAGAAGGGCTACACCTTC	CSDQKGYTF
TRBV20-1	many	-	TRBJ2-3	TGCAGTGCTAGAGGAACGGCTAGCTCTAGCACAGATACGCAGTATTTT	CSARGTASSSTDTQYF
TRBV5-5	many	TRBD2	TRBJ2-3	TGTGCCAGCAGCGAACCGGGACTAGCGGGAGATACGCAGTATTTT	CASSEPGLAGDTQYF
TRBV12-3/TRBV12-4	many	-	TRBJ1-2	TGTGCCAGCAGCCCAGGGGACTATGGCTACACCTTC	CASSPGDYGYTF
TRBV6-1	many	TRBD2	TRBJ2-1	TGTGCCAGCAGTGAACACAGCGGGGGCTTGAATGAGCAGTTCTTC	CASSEHSGGLNEQFF
TRBV6-4	-	TRBD2	TRBJ2-3	TGTGCCAGCAGTGAGCGGGGGGGCACAGATACGCAGTATTTT	CASSERGGTDTQYF
TRBV7-2	many	-	TRBJ1-2	TGTGCCAGCAGCTCGGGTTCTTATGGCTACACCTTC	CASSSGSYGYTF
TRBV9	many	-	TRBJ2-2	TGTGCCAGCGGCACAGAGAACACCGGGGAGCTGTTTTTT	CASGTENTGELFF
TRBV2	-	-	TRBJ2-3	TGTGCCTTCTGTTTGGGCGGGGTAGGGGATACGCAGTATTTT	CAFCLGGVGDTQYF
TRBV18	many	-	TRBJ1-2	TGTGCCAGCTCAGAGGGACGGAGTGGAGGGCGCTATGGCTACACCTTC	CASSEGRSGGRYGYTF
TRBV5-1	few	-	TRBJ2-5	TGCGCCAGCAGCCGCACTCCCCAAGAGACCCAGTACTTC	CASSRTPQETQYF
TRBV6-1	many	-	TRBJ2-2	TGTGCCGGTCAGAAGAACACCGGGGAGCTGTTTTTT	CAGQKNTGELFF
TRBV5-1	many	-	TRBJ1-1	TGCGCCAGCACCCGGGGAGAGAACACTGAAGCTTTCTTT	CASTRGENTEAFF
TRBV6-6	many	-	TRBJ2-7	TGTGCCAGCAGCTACTACGAGCAGTACTTC	CASSYYEQYF
TRBV7-3	many	-	TRBJ2-3	TGTGCCAGCAGCCCATCCGAGCCAGGGCATACGCAGTATTTT	CASSPSEPGHTQYF
TRBV7-2	-	TRBD1	TRBJ1-6	TGTGCCAGCAGCTTTCCCGGCAGGGGGTTCAATTCACCCCTCCACTTT	CASSFPGRGFNSPLHF
TRBV7-2	many	-	TRBJ1-1	TGTGCCAGCAGCCCGGAGGCCGGGGCTGAAGCTTTCTTT	CASSPEAGAEAFF
TRBV4-3	many	-	TRBJ2-3	TGCGCCAGCAGCCAAGATCCCGCGAGGGGGGGCGAGATAAATACGCAGTATTTT	CASSQDPARGGEINTQYF
TRBV29-1	many	-	TRBJ2-1	TGCAGCGTTGATCGGAATTGGGACAATGAGCAGTTCTTC	CSVDRNWDNEQFF
TRBV6-5	many	TRBD1	TRBJ2-7	TGTGCCAGCACCCGGGACAGCTCCTTAGGCGAGCAGTACTTC	CASTRDSSLGEQYF
TRBV15	few	-	TRBJ1-4	TGTGCCACCAGCAGAGACCTGACCCGCCTTGGTGAAAAACTGTTTTTT	CATSRDLTRLGEKLFF
TRBV29-1	many	-	TRBJ2-1	TGCAGCGTTGAAGAAGTGGGGGGGCCTTACAATGAGCAGTTCTTC	CSVEEVGGPYNEQFF
TRBV29-1	many	TRBD2	TRBJ2-3	TGCAGCGTTACCGGACTAGCGATCGGCACAGATACGCAGTATTTT	CSVTGLAIGTDTQYF
TRBV7-9	many	TRBD2	TRBJ2-1	TGTGCCAGCAGCTTATTTGCGGGGGGCCACAATGAGCAGTTCTTC	CASSLFAGGHNEQFF
TRBV5-1	-	TRBD1	TRBJ1-1	TGCGCCAGCAGCTTGGAATGGACAGGGGGCACTGAAGCTTTCTTT	CASSLEWTGGTEAFF
TRBV7-2	many	TRBD2	TRBJ2-4	TGTGCCAGCAGCTTACGGGAGGTGGGAGACATTCAGTACTTC	CASSLREVGDIQYF
TRBV6-2/TRBV6-3	many	-	TRBJ2-1	TGTGCCAGCAGTCAATTGGGACGGGACTACAATGAGCAGTTCTTC	CASSQLGRDYNEQFF
TRBV6-1	many	-	TRBJ1-2	TGTGCCAGCAGAACACCGGGGGGCGACGATGGCTACACCTTC	CASRTPGGDDGYTF
TRBV6-2/TRBV6-3	many	-	TRBJ1-1	TGTGCCAGCAGTTACAGGGGGGTGAACACTGAAGCTTTCTTT	CASSYRGVNTEAFF
TRBV28	-	-	TRBJ2-3	TGTGCCAGCAGTTTCAGAGGGGCGGGTGCGCAGTATTTT	CASSFRGAGAQYF
TRBV2	-	-	TRBJ2-2	TGTGCCAGCAGTCCGGGACACGCTAACACCGGGGAGCTGTTTTTT	CASSPGHANTGELFF
TRBV20-1	many	TRBD1	TRBJ2-7	TGCAGTGCTAAAGGGACAGGGGCTAACGGCGAGCAGTACTTC	CSAKGTGANGEQYF
TRBV20-1	few	TRBD2	TRBJ2-1	TGCAGTGCTTATCCTAGCGGGGGGGCAAACTATGAGCAGTTCTTC	CSAYPSGGANYEQFF
TRBV2	many	TRBD1	TRBJ1-1	TGTGCCAGCAGCCAGGGGGCCGGGACTGAAGCTTTCTTT	CASSQGAGTEAFF
TRBV7-2	many	-	TRBJ2-1	TGTGCCAGCAGCTTTTTCCGAGACTCACAACAGTTCTTC	CASSFFRDSQQFF